This TCR beta chain came from a study of CD8 T cells in Susac syndrome. Random hexamers were used to reverse transcribe roughly 0.5 to 1 ug of RNA. From the immunoSEQ multiplex PCR reads, TCRdb called clonotypes with MiXCR, one entry per CDR3 protein. The sample carries tens of thousands of distinct CDR3 sequences, 90% to 95% recorded once. Turning to this clonotype: Its target is not known.

The multiple sclerosis controls were treatment-naive patients affected by stable or active relapsing-remitting disease. TEMRA cells underwent FACS enrichment and CD8+ and CD4+ T cells underwent negative isolation. Overall study findings and caveats: The study's TCR sequencing and HLA analysis covered a relatively small number of individuals, and the study acknowledged this.

The source material was CD8+ T cells from PBMCs. The origin of this receptor is a human donor with multiple sclerosis.

As DNA, the CDR3 is TGTGCCAGCAGTTTCGGGCCTGACACCGGGGAGCTGTTTTTT. Protein product: CASSFGPDTGELFF. This chain uses TRBV27 with TRBJ2-2; D is undetermined. The CDR3 consists of 14 residues. The V end was cut by 3 bases, the J end by 3 bases, with 8 bases between. Germline-derived CDR1 and CDR2 are MNHEY and SMNVEV (reference sequence).